The 26 T cell receptor beta chains listed next were all sequenced from one sample in a study of early T cells in non-severe SARS-CoV-2 infection. TCRdb reprocessed the 5' RACE reads with MiXCR, giving one entry per CDR3 protein. Seen here are about 77,000 distinct CDR3 sequences, approximately 9.1% observed once, and the top ten hold approximately 5%. The specimen was whole blood. The receptors were sampled from an adult who was a healthcare worker with PCR-confirmed SARS-CoV-2 infection or an uninfected control (not recorded which).

This chain uses TRBV20-1 with TRBJ2-7; D remains ambiguous. The V gene's germline CDR1 is DFQATT and CDR2 SNEGSKA (reference sequence). The germline V and J ends were trimmed by 5 bases and 2 bases, with 10 bases remaining between them. The CDR3 loop spans 12 amino acids. The CDR3 here is CSARRDTYEQYF. CDR3 coding DNA: TGCAGTGCTCGCCGAGATACCTACGAGCAGTACTTC.

This clonotype was detected many times. The rearrangement joins TRBV6-5 to TRBJ1-2, with 7 bases identical to TRBD1. The CDR3 runs to 14 residues. The J segment lost 2 bases and the V segment lost 7 bases, leaving 7 bases of the junction unmatched. Per the germline V gene, CDR1 is MNHEY and CDR2 is SVGAGI. CDR3 DNA sequence: TGTGCCAGCACCAAAGGGGGCGAAAACTATGGCTACACCTTC. It specifies CASTKGGENYGYTF.

This clonotype was counted only a few times. The chain joins TRBV27 to TRBJ2-3; no definite D call. V shed 4 bases and J shed 3 bases, with 17 bases lying between them. From germline, CDR1 is MNHEY and CDR2 SMNVEV (reference sequence). The length of the CDR3 is 16 residues. Here the CDR3 reads CASSSISPEVTDTQYF. The CDR3 DNA reads as TGTGCCAGCAGTTCTATATCCCCAGAGGTTACAGATACGCAGTATTTT.

The V gene is TRBV19, the J gene TRBJ2-3, with 8 bases lining up with TRBD2. Germline assignment: CDR1 LNHDA and CDR2 SQIVND (reference sequence). V lost 3 bases to trimming and J lost 10 bases; unmatched junction nucleotides: 3. The CDR3 totals 12 residues. CDR3 protein: CASSISGRAQYF. The CDR3, as DNA: TGTGCCAGTAGTATCTCCGGGAGGGCGCAGTATTTT.

Within the sample, this clonotype is medium-sized. Its ends do not fully match the called genes, so a read error is possible. The chain joins TRBV20-1 to TRBJ2-7, with D possibly matching TRBD2 (6 bases). The V gene's germline CDR1 is DFQATT and CDR2 SNEGSKA (reference sequence). The CDR3 extends over 13 amino acids. CDR3: CSTSLPSLYEQYF. The CDR3 DNA sequence: TGCAGTACTAGCCTTCCTAGTTTGTACGAGCAGTACTTC.

In its sample, this clonotype was seen many times. V gene TRBV13 combines with J gene TRBJ2-7; D may correspond to TRBD1 or TRBD2 (5 bases each). The CDR3 contains 13 residues. The germline V gene has CDR1 PRHDT and CDR2 FYEKMQ (reference sequence). The V gene lost 0 bases and the J gene lost 2 bases, with 5 bases spanning the gap. This CDR3 is CASSLGGPYEQYF. Written as DNA, the CDR3 is TGTGCCAGCAGCTTAGGGGGACCCTACGAGCAGTACTTC.

The chain has TRBV5-6 and TRBJ1-2; 8 nucleotides line up with TRBD1. Per germline, CDR1 SGHDT and CDR2 YYEEEE. CDR3 size: 16 residues. Trimming cost V 2 bases and J 5 bases; bases outside gene matches: 11. The DNA for the CDR3 is TGTGCCAGCAGCTTCTACACCTTAGGACAGGGTTATGGCTACACCTTC. Its translation is CASSFYTLGQGYGYTF.

This clonotype came up many times. The genes are TRBV19 and TRBJ2-7; the D gene could be TRBD1 or TRBD2 (5 bases each). This CDR3 contains 14 residues. V was pared by 9 bases and J by 2 bases, with 17 bases between. Germline V gene data show CDR1 as LNHDA and CDR2 as SQIVND (reference sequence). The CDR3 reads CASSVGTGPYEQYF. The DNA for the CDR3 is TGTGCCAGCAGCGTAGGGACGGGCCCCTACGAGCAGTACTTC.

V gene TRBV5-1 combines with J gene TRBJ2-5, with D unresolved. The V and J ends lost 4 bases and 0 bases respectively, with 10 bases between them. CDR3 length: 14 amino acids. CDR1 and CDR2 (germline): SGHRS, YFSETQ. The CDR3 DNA follows: TGCGCCAGCAGCATACAGAACTACCAAGAGACCCAGTACTTC. As protein: CASSIQNYQETQYF.

This chain joins TRBV2 and TRBJ2-5; D is possibly TRBD1 (6 bases). Germline CDR1 is SNHLY and CDR2 is FYNNEI. This CDR3 spans 13 amino acids. Trimming removed 6 bases from V and 5 bases from J, with 13 bases in between. The CDR3 DNA follows: TGTGCCAGCAGCGGCAGCAGGGGCGAGACCCAGTACTTC. This sequence encodes CASSGSRGETQYF.

This clonotype was observed many times. The chain carries TRBV28 and TRBJ2-4, with D possibly matching TRBD1 (5 bases). The CDR3 has 14 residues. CDR1 and CDR2 (germline): MDHEN, SYDVKM. V was cut by 6 bases and J by 0 bases, with 9 bases left in between. The CDR3 DNA reads TGTGCCAGCAGGGACATCATAGCCAAAAACATTCAGTACTTC. It is translated as CASRDIIAKNIQYF.

V gene TRBV3-1 combines with J gene TRBJ2-7; 8 positions match TRBD1. Germline V CDR1 and CDR2: LGHDT, YNNKEL (reference sequence). This CDR3 spans 17 amino acids. Losses at the gene ends were 0 bases for V and 2 bases for J; bases not matched to a gene: 9. The CDR3, as DNA: TGTGCCAGCAGCCAAGACTCTTGGGGACAGGAGGCCTACGAGCAGTACTTC. Translation gives CASSQDSWGQEAYEQYF.

This clonotype was found many times. The chain combines TRBV27 with TRBJ2-3; TRBD2 agrees at 12 bases. J gave up 5 bases and V 5 bases, and 5 bases lay outside the gene matches. Germline CDR1 MNHEY, CDR2 SMNVEV (reference sequence). The CDR3 extends over 15 amino acids. CDR3 amino acids: CASSHGLAGLDTQYF. For the CDR3, the DNA is TGTGCCAGCAGTCACGGACTAGCGGGACTAGATACGCAGTATTTT.

The table lists this clonotype with a few counts. The chain employs TRBV2 and TRBJ2-7; D is possibly TRBD2 (5 bases). This CDR3 has 14 residues. The V and J ends lost 6 bases and 6 bases respectively, with 18 bases between them. Germline V gene sequence: CDR1 SNHLY, CDR2 FYNNEI. CDR3: CASREVADASEQYF. The DNA for the CDR3 is TGTGCCAGCAGGGAGGTGGCCGACGCGAGCGAGCAGTACTTC.

At least ten counts were recorded for this clonotype. The chain couples TRBV7-8 to TRBJ2-5; 10 nucleotides line up with TRBD2. The CDR3 runs 16 residues. J lost 6 bases, V lost 5 bases, and 12 bases had no gene match. Germline CDR1 and CDR2: SGHVS and FQNEAQ. The CDR3 nucleotides are TGTGCCAGCAGCCATAATCCGGGACTAGCGTATAAGACCCAGTACTTC. Translation: CASSHNPGLAYKTQYF. The whole variable domain, filled in from reference TRBV7-8 and TRBJ2-5, reads GAGVSQSPRYKVAKRGQDVALRCDPISGHVSLFWYQQALGQGPEFLTYFQNEAQLDKSGLPSDRFFAERPEGSVSTLKIQRTQQEDSAVYLCASSHNPGLAYKTQYFGPGTRLLVL.

At least ten counts were recorded for this clonotype. The CDR3 sequence: CASSLNRGPVHF. CDR3 coding DNA: TGTGCCAGCAGTTTAAACAGGGGGCCGGTGCATTTT. This chain joins TRBV27 and TRBJ1-5; 9 positions agree with TRBD1. Germline V lookup: CDR1 MNHEY, CDR2 SMNVEV (reference sequence). With 2 bases clipped from V and 15 bases from J, the junction kept 5 bases outside the gene matches. The CDR3 covers 12 residues.

This chain links TRBV5-1 with TRBJ2-2; TRBD2 might be the D (6 bases). V lost 2 bases, J lost 7 bases, and 15 bases lay in between. This CDR3 is 15 amino acids long. The germline gives CDR1 SGHRS, CDR2 YFSETQ. The CDR3 nucleotides are TGCGCCAGCAGCTTCAACGGGAGAAAAGACGGGGAGCTGTTTTTT. This sequence encodes CASSFNGRKDGELFF. Complete variable domain (other parts from reference TRBV5-1 and TRBJ2-2): KAGVTQTPRYLIKTRGQQVTLSCSPISGHRSVSWYQQTPGQGLQFLFEYFSETQRNKGNFPGRFSGRQFSNSRSEMNVSTLELGDSALYLCASSFNGRKDGELFFGEGSRLTVL.

This clonotype came up a few times. The rearrangement links TRBV24-1 to TRBJ2-3, with 8 positions matching TRBD2. The germline V gene encodes CDR1 KGHDR and CDR2 SFDVKD. The CDR3 sequence is 12 residues long. V was clipped by 10 bases and J by 3 bases; unmatched bases: 2. The CDR3 sequence is CATAGGTDTQYF. CDR3 sequence (DNA): TGTGCCACTGCGGGGGGAACAGATACGCAGTATTTT.

There are many counts of this clonotype. This chain connects TRBV28 to TRBJ2-1, with D unresolved. V was cut by 3 bases and J by 2 bases, with 8 bases left in between. The length of the CDR3 is 14 residues. CDR1 is MDHEN and CDR2 is SYDVKM in the germline V gene. This CDR3 reads CASSFVRTYNEQFF. DNA of the CDR3: TGTGCCAGCAGTTTCGTCAGGACCTACAATGAGCAGTTCTTC.

The chain recombines TRBV29-1 with TRBJ2-3; 8 bases map to TRBD2. This CDR3 spans 13 amino acids. The junction had 11 bases not matched to a gene; V was cut back by 8 bases and J by 7 bases. Germline CDR1 and CDR2: SQVTM and ANQGSEA. In DNA, the CDR3 is TGCAGCCTTCGTAGCGGGATCCCTAATACGCAGTATTTT. Its protein product is CSLRSGIPNTQYF.

This clonotype was recorded many times. The chain carries TRBV28 and TRBJ1-2; 7 positions agree with TRBD1. Germline assignment: CDR1 MDHEN and CDR2 SYDVKM. The CDR3 is 14 residues long. The V segment lost 4 bases and the J segment 4 bases; nucleotides outside the gene matches: 6. The CDR3 loop reads CASSSGTVVYGYTF. In DNA, the CDR3 is TGTGCCAGCAGTTCAGGGACAGTAGTCTATGGCTACACCTTC.

Ten or more counts support this clonotype. This chain's CDR3 is CATSDFTAGGGADTQYF. The CDR3 DNA is TGTGCCACCAGTGATTTCACGGCGGGAGGTGGCGCAGATACGCAGTATTTT. The rearrangement joins TRBV24-1 to TRBJ2-3; 8 positions match TRBD2. The CDR3 loop spans 17 amino acids. V was pared by 1 base and J by 4 bases, with 9 bases of the junction left unmatched. The germline gives CDR1 KGHDR, CDR2 SFDVKD.

The DNA of the CDR3 is TGTGCCAGCAGCCCAGCCCCATACAATGAGCAGTTCTTC. As protein: CASSPAPYNEQFF. This chain links TRBV6-2 or TRBV6-3 with TRBJ2-1; D gene uncertain. Per germline, CDR1 MNHEY and CDR2 SVGEGT. The length of the CDR3 is 13 residues. V lost 6 bases and J lost 4, with 10 bases in between.

This clonotype showed up just a few times. The chain is built from TRBV24-1 and TRBJ2-2; 8 nucleotides line up with TRBD2. V gave up 8 bases and J gave up 7 bases; unmatched junction bases: 2. The germline V gene has CDR1 KGHDR and CDR2 SFDVKD. The CDR3 covers 12 residues. CDR3 in amino acids: CATTTSGGELFF. The DNA for the CDR3 is TGTGCCACCACTACTAGCGGCGGGGAGCTGTTTTTT.

This clonotype was seen only a few times. CDR3 coding DNA: TGTGCCAGCAGTTCGGACAGGGGGGACCAAAGCACAGATACGCAGTATTTT. Its protein product is CASSSDRGDQSTDTQYF. This chain uses TRBV28 with TRBJ2-3; 10 nucleotides line up with TRBD1. The CDR3 has 17 residues. Trimming removed 4 bases from V and 0 bases from J; junction bases left unmatched: 7. Germline CDR1 reads MDHEN; CDR2 reads SYDVKM.

This rearrangement joins TRBV12-3 or TRBV12-4 to TRBJ1-1; D remains unclear. The CDR3 is made up of 15 amino acids. V lost 5 bases and J lost 0, with 13 bases in between. CDR3 protein: CASSPAYLMNTEAFF. CDR3 DNA: TGTGCCAGCAGTCCGGCCTATCTCATGAACACTGAAGCTTTCTTT.